The rows below give T cell receptor beta chains drawn from one sample of a study of monozygotic twins with inflammatory bowel disease. From the 5' RACE reads, TCRdb lists one entry per CDR3 protein and no DNA. Its table lists fewer than 550,000 distinct CDR3 sequences. Sequencing was done on a sample of blood. The receptors were gathered from a human donor with ulcerative colitis or Crohn's disease, or a healthy co-twin of an affected twin (not recorded which). CDR3s include the opening cysteine and the closing phenylalanine or tryptophan.

J: TRBJ1-6
V: TRBV30
CDR3: CAWSPYNSPLHF

J: TRBJ2-7
V: TRBV19
CDR3: CASRSGTGSIYEQYF

J: TRBJ1-5
V: TRBV5-1
CDR3: CASSPQGIPYQPQHF

J: TRBJ2-2
V: TRBV5-5
CDR3: CASSWTGTGELVF

J: TRBJ1-4
V: TRBV7-8
CDR3: CASSLADRNEKLFF

J: TRBJ2-1
V: TRBV7-2
CDR3: CASSLESSRGNEQFF

J: TRBJ2-1
V: TRBV27
CDR3: CASSFKTGGPNEQFF

J: TRBJ1-3
V: TRBV12-3/TRBV12-4
CDR3: CASSLGSSPVIYF

J: TRBJ2-5
V: TRBV4-2
CDR3: CASSQDASTYQETQYF

J: TRBJ2-7
V: TRBV18
CDR3: CASSLGPGLAGSAYEQYF

J: TRBJ1-2
V: TRBV30
CDR3: CAWSVAAGQLGGYTF

J: TRBJ2-3
V: TRBV7-8
CDR3: CASSLAGNLGTDTQYF

J: TRBJ2-7
V: TRBV7-2
CDR3: CASSQSRLGEQYF

J: TRBJ1-1
V: TRBV28
CDR3: CASSPRLAGGAFF

J: TRBJ1-2
V: TRBV7-9
CDR3: CASSRIGGPEGYTF

J: TRBJ2-1
V: TRBV6-5
CDR3: CASSYRRGGGGDNEQFF

J: TRBJ2-1
V: TRBV2
CDR3: CASSASGRAYNEQFF

J: TRBJ2-1
V: TRBV11-2
CDR3: CASSLEGDSSYNEQFF

J: TRBJ1-2
V: TRBV19
CDR3: CASSRQKYGYTF

J: TRBJ1-1
V: TRBV18
CDR3: CASSPPVGRGGGTEAFF

J: TRBJ2-3
V: TRBV12-3/TRBV12-4
CDR3: CASSNGQDTDTQYF

J: TRBJ2-5
V: TRBV5-1
CDR3: CASSLDWGETQYF

J: TRBJ1-5
V: TRBV6-2/TRBV6-3
CDR3: CASSYGTAGNQPQHF

J: TRBJ1-1
V: TRBV6-6
CDR3: CASRPGEVTEAFF

J: TRBJ2-7
V: TRBV20-1
CDR3: CSARDRGRLLTYEQYF

J: TRBJ2-7
V: TRBV7-2
CDR3: CASSLGLGGTYEQYF

J: TRBJ2-7
V: TRBV20-1
CDR3: CSARDLQGANEQYF

J: TRBJ1-5
V: TRBV20-1
CDR3: CSARTGPGRNQPQHF

J: TRBJ1-2
V: TRBV19
CDR3: CASSSRSSSSLDYGYTF

J: TRBJ2-7
V: TRBV7-2
CDR3: CASSLGGQGYEQYF

J: TRBJ2-3
V: TRBV7-2
CDR3: CASSLGWGGYTDTQYF

J: TRBJ1-1
V: TRBV15
CDR3: CATSRMRQGVSWSSAEAFF

J: TRBJ1-1
V: TRBV7-2
CDR3: CASSLHHTVNTEAFF

J: TRBJ2-1
V: TRBV7-2
CDR3: CASSSQRATYNEQFF

J: TRBJ1-2
V: TRBV27
CDR3: CASGTGHYGYTF

J: TRBJ1-1
V: TRBV18
CDR3: CASSLQGEGGAFF

J: TRBJ1-4
V: TRBV10-3
CDR3: CAISAQGADEKLFF

J: TRBJ2-3
V: TRBV7-2
CDR3: CASSRPGTFSSADTQYF

J: TRBJ2-1
V: TRBV5-1
CDR3: CASSSVVTDEQFF

J: TRBJ2-2
V: TRBV15
CDR3: CATSRDLGSGELFF

J: TRBJ2-2
V: TRBV20-1
CDR3: CSARDRDPGGELFF

J: TRBJ2-7
V: TRBV6-1
CDR3: CASSSDDRATYEQYF

J: TRBJ1-5
V: TRBV7-8
CDR3: CASSSMDRGLRSSNQPQHF

J: TRBJ2-1
V: TRBV6-5
CDR3: CASISRNEQFF

J: TRBJ2-5
V: TRBV7-3
CDR3: CASSSGTLPWAQYF

J: TRBJ2-7
V: TRBV11-3
CDR3: CASSLPLAGGLEDEQYF

J: TRBJ1-4
V: TRBV7-8
CDR3: CASSLEGGRIHNEKLFF

J: TRBJ2-7
V: TRBV6-1
CDR3: CASRPRDRETYEQYF

J: TRBJ1-5
V: TRBV27
CDR3: CASSHRGYSNQPQHF

J: TRBJ2-7
V: TRBV12-3/TRBV12-4
CDR3: CASSFAGKYEQYF

J: TRBJ1-1
V: TRBV7-2
CDR3: CASSLASVNTEAFF

J: TRBJ2-7
V: TRBV5-6
CDR3: CASSLGTDISYQQYF

J: TRBJ2-7
V: TRBV5-1
CDR3: CASSSRPRQAIPSYEQYF

J: TRBJ2-7
V: TRBV5-1
CDR3: CASSLSGQTYEQYF